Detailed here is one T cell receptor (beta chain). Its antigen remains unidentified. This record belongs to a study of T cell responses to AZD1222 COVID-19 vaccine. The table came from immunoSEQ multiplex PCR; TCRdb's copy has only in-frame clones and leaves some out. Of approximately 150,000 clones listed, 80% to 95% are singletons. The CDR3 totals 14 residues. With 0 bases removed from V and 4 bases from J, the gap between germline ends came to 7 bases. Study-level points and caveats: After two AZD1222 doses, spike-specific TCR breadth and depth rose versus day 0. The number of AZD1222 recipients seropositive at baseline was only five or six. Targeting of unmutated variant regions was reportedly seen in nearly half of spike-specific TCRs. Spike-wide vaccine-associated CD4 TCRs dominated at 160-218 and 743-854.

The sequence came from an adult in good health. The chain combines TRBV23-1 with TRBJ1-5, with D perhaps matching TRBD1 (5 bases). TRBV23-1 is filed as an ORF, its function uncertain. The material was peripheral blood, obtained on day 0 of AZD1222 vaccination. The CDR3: CASSQSTENQPQHF. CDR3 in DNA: TGCGCCAGCAGTCAATCGACAGAAAATCAGCCCCAGCATTTT.